A selection of T cell receptor beta chains follows, all from one sample in a study of cytomegalovirus exposure and HLA in healthy donors. Generated by immunoSEQ multiplex PCR, the TCRdb table keeps only in-frame clones and is missing some. The sample consists of 150,000 to 200,000 clones, less than 85% of them appearing once. Sequencing was performed on PBMCs. All receptors come from a boy aged 10-17 years in good health and CMV-seronegative. CDR3s include the opening cysteine and the closing phenylalanine or tryptophan. A D gene is named only where the DNA matches it firmly. Clone size, where shown, is once, few, many, or a class for clones that have expanded.

abundance	j_gene	d_gene	v_gene	len	CDR3aa	CDR3nt
.	TRBJ1-1	TRBD1	TRBV30	17	CAWSVRWTDRGLGEAFF	TGTGCCTGGAGTGTACGGTGGACTGACAGGGGTCTGGGTGAAGCTTTCTTT
.	TRBJ2-7	.	TRBV5-1	14	CASSLDGNGNEQYF	TGCGCCAGCAGCTTGGACGGGAATGGTAACGAGCAGTACTTC
.	TRBJ1-5	.	TRBV6-1	14	CASAPGRPHQPQHF	TGTGCCAGCGCCCCTGGCAGGCCCCATCAGCCCCAGCATTTT
.	TRBJ1-2	.	TRBV19	12	CASLGAFYGYTF	TGTGCCAGTCTGGGAGCTTTCTATGGCTACACCTTC
few	TRBJ2-7	TRBD2	TRBV4-1	14	CASSPTEGGGEQYF	TGCGCCAGCAGCCCGACGGAGGGCGGGGGGGAGCAGTACTTC
.	TRBJ1-2	.	TRBV19	17	CASTPNIGRGSNYGYTF	TGTGCCAGTACCCCAAACATCGGGAGAGGGTCTAACTATGGCTACACCTTC
few	TRBJ1-1	.	TRBV7-9	15	CSSSQGYRVNTEAFF	TGTTCCAGCAGCCAGGGTTACAGGGTGAACACTGAAGCTTTCTTT
.	TRBJ2-7	.	TRBV18	13	CASSLNALYEQYF	TGTGCCAGCTCTCTTAACGCACTCTACGAGCAGTACTTC
.	TRBJ1-1	.	TRBV27	12	CASGRGNTEAFF	TGTGCCAGCGGACGGGGGAACACTGAAGCTTTCTTT
.	TRBJ1-1	.	TRBV7-9	15	CASSPRDSRETEAFF	TGTGCCAGCAGCCCCCGGGATTCACGGGAGACTGAAGCTTTCTTT
once	TRBJ1-4	TRBD1	TRBV19	13	CASGGTVNEKLFF	TGTGCCAGTGGAGGGACAGTTAATGAAAAACTGTTTTTT
.	TRBJ2-1	.	TRBV6-5	13	CASSYGGYNEQFF	TGTGCCAGCAGTTACGGCGGTTACAATGAGCAGTTCTTC
once	TRBJ1-2	.	TRBV30	14	CAWSVQGIGYGYTF	TGTGCCTGGAGTGTACAGGGTATAGGCTATGGCTACACCTTC
.	TRBJ2-1	.	TRBV21-1	16	CASSTPGDSQNNEQFF	TGTGCCAGCAGCACCCCGGGGGACAGTCAGAACAATGAGCAGTTCTTC
.	TRBJ2-7	.	TRBV11-3	12	CASSLDPYEQYF	TGTGCCAGCAGCTTAGACCCGTACGAGCAGTACTTC
.	TRBJ2-7	.	TRBV10-2	15	CASELGAGSSYEQYF	TGCGCCAGTGAACTTGGCGCAGGTAGCTCCTACGAGCAGTACTTC
.	TRBJ2-3	.	TRBV5-1	13	CASSSLNTDTQYF	TGCGCCAGCAGCTCTCTAAACACAGATACGCAGTATTTT
.	TRBJ2-2	TRBD2	TRBV7-3	15	CASSLGGSETGELFF	TGTGCCAGCAGCTTGGGCGGGAGTGAGACCGGGGAGCTGTTTTTT
once	TRBJ1-3	TRBD1	TRBV9	14	CASSATGTGNTIYF	TGTGCCAGCAGCGCGACAGGGACTGGAAACACCATATATTTT
.	TRBJ2-1	TRBD1	TRBV9	16	CASSFRRDRGYDEQFF	TGTGCCAGCAGCTTTCGCCGGGACAGGGGGTATGATGAGCAGTTCTTC
few	TRBJ2-4	.	TRBV19	15	CATQPNRVSKNIQYF	TGTGCCACCCAACCTAACAGGGTCTCCAAAAACATTCAGTACTTC
.	TRBJ2-3	TRBD2	TRBV13	18	CASSLGSREEGNTDTQYF	TGTGCCAGCAGCTTAGGATCGCGGGAGGAGGGGAACACAGATACGCAGTATTTT
few	TRBJ2-5	TRBD1	TRBV5-5	14	CASSLGQGQETQYF	TGTGCCAGCAGCCTGGGACAGGGACAAGAGACCCAGTACTTC
.	TRBJ1-2	.	TRBV7-6	12	CASSQGNYGYTF	TGTGCCAGCAGCCAGGGTAACTATGGCTACACCTTC
.	TRBJ2-5	TRBD2	TRBV6-5	15	CASSWTSGGAETQYF	TGTGCCAGCAGTTGGACTAGCGGGGGGGCGGAGACCCAGTACTTC
once	TRBJ2-1	TRBD2	TRBV5-4	15	CASSSGLAGHNEQFF	TGTGCCAGCAGCTCGGGACTAGCGGGACACAATGAGCAGTTCTTC
few	TRBJ1-2	.	TRBV6-5	15	CASSYPGLEGYGYTF	TGTGCCAGCAGTTATCCCGGACTGGAGGGCTATGGCTACACCTTC
.	TRBJ1-1	TRBD1	TRBV2	14	CASSYRGLNTEAFF	TGTGCCAGCAGCTACAGGGGCTTGAACACTGAAGCTTTCTTT
.	TRBJ1-1	.	TRBV6-6	15	CASRSPGISNTEAFF	TGTGCCAGCAGATCCCCGGGAATCTCTAACACTGAAGCTTTCTTT
few	TRBJ1-2	.	TRBV30	14	CAWISGIGNYGYTF	TGTGCCTGGATCTCAGGGATTGGGAACTATGGCTACACCTTC
.	TRBJ2-3	TRBD1	TRBV5-1	15	CASSFGDRGPDTQYF	TGCGCCAGCAGCTTCGGGGACAGGGGCCCAGATACGCAGTATTTT
.	TRBJ2-3	TRBD2	TRBV27	14	CASTFSGGVDTQYF	TGTGCCAGCACCTTCAGCGGGGGGGTGGATACGCAGTATTTT
few	TRBJ1-1	TRBD1	TRBV15	13	CATSYRGGTEAFF	TGTGCCACCAGCTACAGGGGAGGAACTGAAGCTTTCTTT
.	TRBJ2-1	TRBD1	TRBV19	16	CASHPTTGVSYNEQFF	TGTGCCAGCCATCCCACGACAGGGGTATCCTACAATGAGCAGTTCTTC
.	TRBJ2-2	.	TRBV7-3	15	CASSARTVNTGELFF	TGTGCCAGCAGCGCCCGGACAGTTAACACCGGGGAGCTGTTTTTT
.	TRBJ2-7	TRBD2	TRBV4-1	16	CASSQLGLAVSYEQYF	TGCGCCAGCAGCCAATTAGGACTAGCTGTCTCCTACGAGCAGTACTTC
.	TRBJ1-1	.	TRBV18	14	CASSPDARSTEAFF	TGTGCCAGCTCACCTGACGCGAGGAGCACTGAAGCTTTCTTT
.	TRBJ1-1	.	TRBV6-5	15	CASSYSGGVRTEAFF	TGTGCCAGCAGTTACTCGGGAGGGGTAAGAACTGAAGCTTTCTTT
.	TRBJ1-2	.	TRBV4-2	15	CASSTTAQIRYGYTF	TGTGCCAGCAGCACGACAGCCCAAATCCGTTATGGCTACACCTTC
.	TRBJ2-1	TRBD1	TRBV7-3	13	CASSRDRGTEQFF	TGTGCCAGCAGTCGGGACAGGGGGACTGAGCAGTTCTTC
.	TRBJ1-1	.	TRBV29-1	13	CSVEEGGGTEAFF	TGCAGCGTTGAGGAGGGAGGTGGAACTGAAGCTTTCTTT
.	TRBJ2-7	TRBD2	TRBV19	18	CASSIYIPTSGTSYEQYF	TGTGCCAGTAGTATCTACATCCCAACTAGCGGGACCTCCTACGAGCAGTACTTC
.	TRBJ2-5	.	TRBV12-5	15	CASGLASAYQETQYF	TGTGCTAGTGGTTTGGCCTCAGCGTACCAAGAGACCCAGTACTTC
.	TRBJ2-7	TRBD2	TRBV7-2	16	CASSLVAGILSYEQYF	TGTGCCAGCAGCTTAGTAGCGGGAATCCTCTCCTACGAGCAGTACTTC
.	TRBJ1-6	.	TRBV28	15	CASSLPFEFFSPLHF	TGTGCCAGCAGTTTACCCTTTGAGTTTTTTTCACCCCTCCACTTT
few	TRBJ1-2	TRBD1	TRBV7-3	13	CASSLGQGYGYTF	TGTGCCAGCAGCTTGGGACAGGGATATGGCTACACCTTC
.	TRBJ2-1	TRBD1	TRBV10-3	12	CAPRTGNNEQFF	TGTGCCCCGCGGACAGGGAACAATGAGCAGTTCTTC
.	TRBJ1-5	.	TRBV12-5	15	CASGFSADGNQPQHF	TGTGCTAGTGGTTTCAGCGCCGACGGCAATCAGCCCCAGCATTTT